This TCR beta chain is from a study of blood T cell repertoires in COVID-19. Study details: The origin of the acute and convalescent COVID-19 samples was the United States, Italy and Spain. The cDNA or gDNA used as material had been derived from T cells, B-cell-depleted T cells, or PBMCs.

The CDR3 totals 15 residues. CDR1 is LNHDA, CDR2 SQIVND, per germline (reference sequence). V was clipped by 7 bases and J by 2 bases; unmatched bases: 9. In the original processing: Amplification of reference gene primers was used by the study to estimate nucleated cell counts. Produced via immunoSEQ multiplex PCR; TCRdb's table is partial and in-frame only. Clone size and the V and J calls come from that table; the DNA yielded D and trimming. Of around 250,000 clones listed, 70% to 90% are singletons. The sequencing input was peripheral blood. The rearrangement uses TRBV19 and TRBJ2-7; 9 bases match TRBD2. The source is a man in his sixties who had recovered from COVID-19. This chain's CDR3 is CASTLRASGAYEQYF. The CDR3 nucleotides are TGTGCCAGTACCCTACGGGCTAGCGGGGCCTACGAGCAGTACTTC. Combining the CDR3 with reference TRBV19 and TRBJ2-7 gives the whole variable domain DGGITQSPKYLFRKEGQNVTLSCEQNLNHDAMYWYRQDPGQGLRLIYYSQIVNDFQKGDIAEGYSVSREKKESFPLTVTSAQKNPTAFYLCASTLRASGAYEQYFGPGTRLTVT.